A single sample is the source of the 5 T cell receptor beta chains below, sequenced in a study of shared clonotypes between healthy human individuals. The repertoire was sequenced with immunoSEQ multiplex PCR; TCRdb's copy has only in-frame clones and lacks some. Here the sample spans about 2.3 million clones, just under 95% being singletons. What was sequenced was naive CD4+ T cells from PBMCs. As for subset: CD45RA+ positively selected. The receptors derive from a man younger than 35 in good health. Some clones in this sample may be carry-over from other donors' samples.

The chain couples TRBV18 to TRBJ1-2; possible D gene TRBD1, 6 bases. Per germline, CDR1 KGHSH and CDR2 LQKENI. The CDR3 contains 17 residues. V lost 3 bases and J lost 5, with 22 bases in between. This CDR3 reads CASSPNLAAGDLYGYTF. Written as DNA, the CDR3 is TGTGCCAGCTCACCCAATCTTGCGGCAGGGGATCTTTATGGCTACACCTTC. The full variable domain, rest sourced from reference TRBV18 and TRBJ1-2, is NAGVMQNPRHLVRRRGQEARLRCSPMKGHSHVYWYRQLPEEGLKFMVYLQKENIIDESGMPKERFSAEFPKEGPSILRIQQVVRGDSAAYFCASSPNLAAGDLYGYTFGSGTRLTVV.

This chain uses TRBV27 with TRBJ1-1; maybe TRBD1 (5 bases). Germline CDR1 reads MNHEY; CDR2 reads SMNVEV (reference sequence). V gave up 5 bases and J gave up 6 bases, with 16 bases separating them. This CDR3 contains 14 residues. In DNA form, the CDR3 reads TGTGCCAGCAGTCCTCTCACAGGACCTCCTGAAGCTTTCTTT. Protein product: CASSPLTGPPEAFF.

This rearrangement joins TRBV7-8 to TRBJ1-2; D is undetermined. This CDR3 region has 14 residues. Trimming took off 8 bases at V and 8 bases at J, with 21 bases between the two ends. CDR1 is SGHVS and CDR2 is FQNEAQ in the germline V gene. The CDR3 reads CASAERTSMGGYTF. The CDR3 nucleotides are TGTGCCAGCGCTGAGAGGACCTCCATGGGAGGCTACACCTTC. Together with reference TRBV7-8 and TRBJ1-2, the CDR3 gives the full variable domain: GAGVSQSPRYKVAKRGQDVALRCDPISGHVSLFWYQQALGQGPEFLTYFQNEAQLDKSGLPSDRFFAERPEGSVSTLKIQRTQQEDSAVYLCASAERTSMGGYTFGSGTRLTVV.

The rearrangement uses TRBV28 and TRBJ1-1; the match to TRBD1 covers 7 bases. This CDR3 comprises 14 residues. Germline CDR1 MDHEN, CDR2 SYDVKM. The CDR3 loop is CATGQVPSNTEAFF. The DNA of the CDR3 is TGTGCTACCGGACAGGTTCCTTCGAACACTGAAGCTTTCTTT.

The CDR3 bases are TGCGCCAGCAGCTTGGAGGGGGATGGGTATGGCTACACCTTC. Residues: CASSLEGDGYGYTF. The V call is TRBV5-1, the J call TRBJ1-2, with D tentatively TRBD1 (6 bases). Trimming cost V 0 bases and J 5 bases, with 11 bases left between them. The CDR3 has 14 residues. Per germline, CDR1 SGHRS and CDR2 YFSETQ.